This T cell receptor (beta chain) was captured in a study of patients and donors after allogeneic stem cell transplantation. With respect to this clonotype: A read error may produce the germline difference seen at one junction end.

TCRdb reprocessed the RT-PCR reads via MiXCR and lists one record per CDR3 protein. Among hundreds of thousands of distinct CDR3 sequences listed, roughly 14% were seen once. Germline V gives CDR1 SGDLS, CDR2 YYNGEE. The CDR3 has 16 amino acids. The genes are TRBV9 and TRBJ1-3; 10 bases are shared with TRBD1. Specimen: blood, either unsorted or a sorted T cell fraction (not recorded which). The sequence was collected from a human donor who was either an allogeneic HSCT recipient or a stem cell or donor lymphocyte infusion donor (not recorded which). It is not recorded whose cells these are; they may come from a transplant donor. DNA for the CDR3: TGTGCCAGCAGCGCGGACAGGGGGATCTCTAGAAACACCATATATTTT. This translates into CASSADRGISRNTIYF.